This entry features one TCR beta chain sequence. These data come from a study of OX40 agonist ivuxolimab in advanced cancers. V dropped 2 bases and J dropped 0 bases, with 13 bases sitting between them. The CDR3 has 16 residues. Germline V lookup: CDR1 SEHNR, CDR2 FQNEAQ (reference sequence). Profiling relied on immunoSEQ multiplex PCR, and the TCRdb table lists in-frame clones only, not all of them. The data hold about 35,000 clones, with approximately 79% observed a single time. Autoimmune disease history or systemic immunosuppression led to patients being barred. The specimen comprised CD4+ or CD8+ T cells sorted from blood, sampled in a trial of the OX40 agonist ivuxolimab. The sequence came from an adult with an advanced solid tumor such as melanoma, head and neck, liver or kidney cancer. V gene TRBV7-9 combines with J gene TRBJ1-2; possibly TRBD1 for D (5 bases). The CDR3 loop reads CASSLIGDPSNYGYTF. DNA of the CDR3: TGTGCCAGCAGCTTAATAGGGGACCCTTCTAACTATGGCTACACCTTC.